This T cell receptor beta chain was documented in a study of cytomegalovirus exposure and HLA in healthy donors. Findings and limits, study-wide: In an earlier analysis, in some 540 donors, most V segments appeared productive either ~87% or ~30% of the time.

It was with 60 Vbeta and 13 Jbeta primers that the PCR ran. In the original workflow: The authors later counted roughly 76 million unique TCR beta chains, roughly 11 million of them shared. Generated by immunoSEQ multiplex PCR, the TCRdb table keeps only in-frame clones and is missing some. That table supplies the V and J calls and clone size; D and trimming were determined from the DNA. The sample has under 85,000 clones; about 78% are singletons. This clone has a single count. Antigen: not known. The origin of this receptor is a man in his forties in good health and CMV-seronegative. The source material was PBMCs.

CDR3 region: CASSQTDSNEQFF. Here the CDR3 DNA reads TGTGCCAGCAGCCAAACCGACTCCAATGAGCAGTTCTTC. This rearrangement joins TRBV4-2 to TRBJ2-1; D remains ambiguous. The V gene's germline CDR1 is LGHNA and CDR2 YNFKEQ. Deletions cut 2 bases from V and 6 bases from J, with 8 bases between. This CDR3 spans 13 amino acids.